The present TCR beta chain was sequenced within a study of OX40 agonist ivuxolimab in advanced cancers. Overall study findings and caveats: In the expanded peripheral T cells, antigen specificity was never determined. Among T cells, CD8+ cells averaged more expanded clones than CD4+ cells.

Here immunoSEQ multiplex PCR was the method, and the copy in TCRdb shows in-frame clones only, minus some. The repertoire holds some 66,000 clones, roughly four fifths seen once, with about 1.6% in the top ten. Blood samples were obtained at baseline, cycle 4 day 1, and cycle 7 day 1. Comment on this clone: Its antigen is not known.

This sample comprised CD4+ or CD8+ T cells sorted from blood, obtained in a trial of the OX40 agonist ivuxolimab. The sequence came from an adult with an advanced solid tumor such as melanoma, head and neck, liver or kidney cancer.

The CDR3 DNA reads as TGTGCCAGCAGCTTTCAGGGGGCAGAGACCCAGTACTTC. Protein product: CASSFQGAETQYF. J is TRBJ2-5 and V is TRBV11-3, with TRBD1 matching 8 bases. The CDR3 covers 13 residues. CDR1 and CDR2 (germline): SGHNT, YENEEA. The ends lost 3 bases at V and 4 bases at J; junction bases unmatched: 1. Supplemented by reference TRBV11-3 and TRBJ2-5, the full variable domain reads EAGVVQSPRYKIIEKKQPVAFWCNPISGHNTLYWYLQNLGQGPELLIRYENEEAVDDSQLPKDRFSAERLKGVDSTLKIQPAELGDSAVYLCASSFQGAETQYFGPGTRLLVL.